This T cell receptor (beta chain) was sequenced in a study of CD8 T cells in ankylosing spondylitis. Details on this clonotype: The antigen is unknown.

Study results and limitations: Seemingly distinctive of ankylosing spondylitis blood was a TCR beta motif formed by eight highly homologous variants. CD8+ by phenotype, disease-linked clones were relatively rare in peripheral blood. Disease-linked clones were reportedly significantly enriched in matched ankylosing spondylitis synovial fluid.

Quantitative 5'-RACE was performed with molecular barcodes, and it yielded the TCR beta libraries. TCRdb used MiXCR to reprocess the 5' RACE reads, holding one entry per CDR3 protein. The sample has a few hundred thousand distinct CDR3 sequences; 20% to 25% are singletons. The V end was cut by 10 bases, the J end by 4 bases, with 18 bases between. Germline V gene data show CDR1 as LNHDA and CDR2 as SQIVND (reference sequence). The CDR3 length is 14 residues. The receptor's source is a female donor with ankylosing spondylitis or in good health (not recorded which). This chain joins TRBV19 and TRBJ2-3, with D possibly being TRBD2 (6 bases). The sample was blood, either unsorted or a sorted T cell fraction (not recorded which). CDR3 in DNA: TGTGCCACCACCTCCTGGAGGGGCGCAGATACGCAGTATTTT. Its translation: CATTSWRGADTQYF.